The rows below give T cell receptor beta chains drawn from one sample of a study of CD8+CD57+ T cells in acquired aplastic anemia. Each CDR3 protein gets one entry after TCRdb re-called the reads with MiXCR. In the table there are 150,000 or so distinct CDR3 sequences, about 45% of which are singletons. Specimen: sorted CD4+, CD8+, or CD8+CD57+ T cells (not recorded which) from PBMCs. All receptors come from a human donor with aplastic anemia. CDR3s include the opening cysteine and the closing phenylalanine or tryptophan. A D gene is named only where the DNA matches it firmly. Rows give clone size only sometimes, using once, few, many, or a class for an expanded clone.

TRBV19	once	.	TRBJ1-2	TGTGCCAGTAGTATGGGATATGGGACACTCTCCGGCTACACCTTC	CASSMGYGTLSGYTF
TRBV2	.	.	TRBJ2-7	TGCGCCAGCAGCCCGGACTCCGGGGGCCGCGAGCAGTACTTC	CASSPDSGGREQYF
TRBV7-8	.	.	TRBJ2-3	TGTGCCAGCAGCTTAGGCACAGGGCTATCACCAGATACGCAGTATTTT	CASSLGTGLSPDTQYF
TRBV20-1	.	.	TRBJ1-2	TGCAGTGCTAGAGATGGGAGAGCGAGCTATGGCTACACCTTC	CSARDGRASYGYTF
TRBV6-4	.	.	TRBJ2-3	TGTGCCAGCAGTGGGACAGCGAGTTCCACAGATACGCAGTATTTT	CASSGTASSTDTQYF
TRBV7-9	many	.	TRBJ1-6	TGTGCCAGCAGTCACGCGGATTCACCCCTCCACTTT	CASSHADSPLHF
TRBV19	many	.	TRBJ2-2	TGTGCCAGTAATTTGAACACCGGGGAGCTGTTTTTT	CASNLNTGELFF
TRBV29-1	.	.	TRBJ2-3	TGCAGCGTTGTATTGTTTCAGGGAACAGATACGCAGTATTTT	CSVVLFQGTDTQYF
TRBV7-3	.	.	TRBJ2-2	TGTGCCAGCAGCTCCCCGGGCAGGGGGGGGGCCGGGGAGCTGTTTTTT	CASSSPGRGGAGELFF
TRBV29-1	.	TRBD2	TRBJ2-1	TGCAGCGTCAGCGGGGGGGTCAATGAGCAGTTCTTC	CSVSGGVNEQFF
TRBV19	few	.	TRBJ2-7	TGTGCCAGTAGTCTACAGGGTAGCGCCTACGAGCAGTACTTC	CASSLQGSAYEQYF
TRBV7-8	few	.	TRBJ1-2	TGTGCCAGCAGCGAAGGACAGAAGAACTATGGCTACACCTTC	CASSEGQKNYGYTF
TRBV24-1	.	TRBD1	TRBJ2-7	TGTGCCACCAGTGATGGGACAGGGACCTACGAGCAGTACTTC	CATSDGTGTYEQYF
TRBV29-1	many	.	TRBJ2-3	TGCAGCGTTGAGGCCGGGGCCGACACAGATACGCAGTATTTT	CSVEAGADTDTQYF
TRBV4-1	.	TRBD2	TRBJ2-6	TGCGCCAGCCGGCAGCGGGAGGGCCTAGCTGGGGCCAACGTCCTGACTTTC	CASRQREGLAGANVLTF
TRBV30	.	TRBD2	TRBJ2-5	TGTGCCTGGGTCACTAGCGGGAGGGCCCATGAGACCCAGTACTTC	CAWVTSGRAHETQYF
TRBV10-3	many	.	TRBJ2-7	TGTGCCATCAGTGACTCGATAGGGGAGCAGTACTTC	CAISDSIGEQYF
TRBV29-1	.	.	TRBJ2-7	TGCAGCGTTGACCTTGACTCGTCCGGGTCCTACGAGCAGTACTTC	CSVDLDSSGSYEQYF
TRBV6-1	many	TRBD1	TRBJ2-3	TGTGCCAGCAGCGACGGGGCAGGGGGTCGGTATTTT	CASSDGAGGRYF
TRBV5-8	many	.	TRBJ1-2	TGTGCCAGCGCTCGTCATAGGCCAGGGGACACCTTC	CASARHRPGDTF
TRBV5-1	.	.	TRBJ2-7	TGCGCCAGCAGCTTGGAGGGACGACCTTTCGACGAGCAGTACTTC	CASSLEGRPFDEQYF
TRBV2	once	TRBD2	TRBJ2-5	TGTGCCAGCAGTAGACTAGCGGGGGGGCTAGAGACCCAGTACTTC	CASSRLAGGLETQYF
TRBV3-1	many	.	TRBJ1-1	TGTGCCAGCAGGGGTTTGGGGGACACTGAAGCTTTCTTT	CASRGLGDTEAFF
TRBV11-1	many	TRBD1	TRBJ1-2	TGTGCCAGCAGCTTCTACAGGGGGACCTGGGGCTATGGCTACACCTTC	CASSFYRGTWGYGYTF
TRBV5-4	many	.	TRBJ2-1	TGTGCCAGCGCCCGGCCGGGGCCTTACAATGAGCAGTTCTTC	CASARPGPYNEQFF
TRBV7-7	.	TRBD2	TRBJ2-1	TGTGCTAGCAGCTTACAAGCGGGGGTCTACAATGAGCAGTTCTTC	CASSLQAGVYNEQFF